The clone carrying this T cell receptor (beta chain) showed up just a few times. What it binds is unknown. V gave up 6 bases and J gave up 2 bases, with 3 bases separating them. Per the germline V gene, CDR1 is MNHEY and CDR2 is SVGAGI. The CDR3 loop spans 11 amino acids. The sample belongs to a study of T cell repertoires in aging, cancer and after chemotherapy. Whole-study context: Pre- and post-chemotherapy samples were paired from glioblastoma patients treated with temozolomide-based therapy. Roughly 8.8 million TCR reads made up the full dataset.

TCR beta rearrangements were amplified from peripheral blood genomic DNA. Multiplex touch-down PCR with TRB-A/B primers amplified rearranged V-D-J TRB sequences. In TCRdb, the multiplex PCR reads were re-called with MiXCR into one record per CDR3 protein. The sample has 7,000 to 9,000 distinct CDR3 sequences; under 50% are singletons. Study findings and constraints: Across the chemotherapy interval, each cancer cohort showed higher median generation probability, suggesting thymic rebound. Loss of evenness, beyond lost richness, contributed to age-related TCR diversity decline in cancer patients.

This chain joins TRBV6-5 and TRBJ2-3; D not resolved. This receptor was identified in a human donor with a solid tumor. The sequenced material came from blood. In DNA form, the CDR3 reads TGTGCCAGCAGGAACACAGATACGCAGTATTTT. It is translated as CASRNTDTQYF.